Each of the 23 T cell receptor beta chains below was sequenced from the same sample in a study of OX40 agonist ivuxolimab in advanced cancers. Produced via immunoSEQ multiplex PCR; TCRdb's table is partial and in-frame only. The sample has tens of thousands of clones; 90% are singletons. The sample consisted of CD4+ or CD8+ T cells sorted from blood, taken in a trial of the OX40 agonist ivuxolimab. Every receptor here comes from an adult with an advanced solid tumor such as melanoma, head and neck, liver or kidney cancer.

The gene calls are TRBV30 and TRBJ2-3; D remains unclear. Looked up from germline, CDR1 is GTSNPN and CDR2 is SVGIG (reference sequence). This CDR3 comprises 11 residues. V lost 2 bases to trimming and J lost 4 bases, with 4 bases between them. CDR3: CAWSSADTQYF. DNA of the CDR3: TGTGCCTGGAGTTCTGCAGATACGCAGTATTTT.

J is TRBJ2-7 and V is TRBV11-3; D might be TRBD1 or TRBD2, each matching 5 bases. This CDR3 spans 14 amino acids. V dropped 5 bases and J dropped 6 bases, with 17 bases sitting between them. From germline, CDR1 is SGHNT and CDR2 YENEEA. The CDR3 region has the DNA TGTGCCAGCAGCGTCGGGACCGAATTAGGCGAGCAGTACTTC. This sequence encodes CASSVGTELGEQYF.

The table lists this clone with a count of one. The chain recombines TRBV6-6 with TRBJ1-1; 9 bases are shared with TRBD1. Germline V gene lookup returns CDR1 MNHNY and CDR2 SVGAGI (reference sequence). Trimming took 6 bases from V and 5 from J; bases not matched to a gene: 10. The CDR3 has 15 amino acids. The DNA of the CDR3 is TGTGCCAGCAGCCCCATACAGGGGGCTAATACTGAAGCTTTCTTT. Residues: CASSPIQGANTEAFF.

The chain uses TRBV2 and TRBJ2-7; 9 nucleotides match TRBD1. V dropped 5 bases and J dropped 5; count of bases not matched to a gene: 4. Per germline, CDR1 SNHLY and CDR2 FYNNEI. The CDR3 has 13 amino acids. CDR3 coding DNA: TGTGCCAGCAGTCTACAGGGGGCAAACGAGCAGTACTTC. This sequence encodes CASSLQGANEQYF.

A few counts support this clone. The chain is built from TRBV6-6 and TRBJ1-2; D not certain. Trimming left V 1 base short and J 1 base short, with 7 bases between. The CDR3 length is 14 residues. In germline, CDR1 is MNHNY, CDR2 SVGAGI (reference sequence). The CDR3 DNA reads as TGTGCCAGCAGTTACTGGGAAGGTAACTATGGCTACACCTTC. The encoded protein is CASSYWEGNYGYTF.

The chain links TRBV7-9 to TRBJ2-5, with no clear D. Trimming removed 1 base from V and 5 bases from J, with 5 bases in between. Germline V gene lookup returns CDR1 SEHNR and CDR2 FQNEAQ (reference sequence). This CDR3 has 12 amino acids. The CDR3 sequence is CASSLVVETQYF. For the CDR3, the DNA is TGTGCCAGCAGCTTAGTAGTGGAGACCCAGTACTTC.

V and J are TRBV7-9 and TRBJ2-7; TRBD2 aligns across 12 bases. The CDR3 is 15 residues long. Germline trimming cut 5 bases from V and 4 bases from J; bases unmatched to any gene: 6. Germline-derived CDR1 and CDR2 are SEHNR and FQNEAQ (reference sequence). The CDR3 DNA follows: TGTGCCAGCAGCCCCCTGGGGACTAGCGGGTACGAGCAGTACTTC. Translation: CASSPLGTSGYEQYF.

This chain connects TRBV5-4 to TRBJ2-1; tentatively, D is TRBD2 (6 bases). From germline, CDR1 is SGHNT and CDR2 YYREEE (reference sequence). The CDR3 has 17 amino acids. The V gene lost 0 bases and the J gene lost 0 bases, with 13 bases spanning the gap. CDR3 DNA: TGTGCCAGCAGCTTGGGTGGCGGGGTTCCCTCCTACAATGAGCAGTTCTTC. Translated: CASSLGGGVPSYNEQFF.

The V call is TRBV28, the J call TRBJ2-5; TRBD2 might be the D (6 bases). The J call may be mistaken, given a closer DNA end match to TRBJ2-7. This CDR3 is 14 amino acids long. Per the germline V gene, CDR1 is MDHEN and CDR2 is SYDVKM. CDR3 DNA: TGTGCCAGCAGTTTGGGTCCCGGGGGCTACGAGCAGTACTTC. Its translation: CASSLGPGGYEQYF.

The CDR3 spells CAWSGTENNQPQHF. The CDR3 DNA sequence: TGTGCCTGGAGTGGAACAGAAAACAATCAGCCCCAGCATTTT. The chain combines TRBV30 with TRBJ1-5; no reliable D call. The CDR3 sequence is 14 residues long. V gave up 1 base and J gave up 3 bases, with 10 bases separating them. Looked up from germline, CDR1 is GTSNPN and CDR2 is SVGIG (reference sequence).

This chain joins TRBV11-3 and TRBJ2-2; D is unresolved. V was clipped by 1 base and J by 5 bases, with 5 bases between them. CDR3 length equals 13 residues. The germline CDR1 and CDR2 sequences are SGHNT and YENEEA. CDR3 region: CASSLGGTGELFF. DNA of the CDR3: TGTGCCAGCAGCTTAGGGGGTACCGGGGAGCTGTTTTTT.

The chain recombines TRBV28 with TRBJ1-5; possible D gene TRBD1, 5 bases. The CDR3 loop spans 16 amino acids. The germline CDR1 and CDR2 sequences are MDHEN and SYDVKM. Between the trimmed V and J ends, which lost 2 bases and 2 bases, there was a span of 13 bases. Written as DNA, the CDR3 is TGTGCCAGCAGTTTACGGGACTTCTGGGGCAATCAGCCCCAGCATTTT. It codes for CASSLRDFWGNQPQHF.

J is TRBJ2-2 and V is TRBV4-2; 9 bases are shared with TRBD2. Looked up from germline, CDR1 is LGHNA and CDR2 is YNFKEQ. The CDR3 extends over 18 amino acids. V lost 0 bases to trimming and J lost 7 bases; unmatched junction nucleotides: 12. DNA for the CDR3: TGTGCCAGCAGCCAAGATAGTAGCGGGGGCCTAAGGGGCGGGGAGCTGTTTTTT. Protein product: CASSQDSSGGLRGGELFF.

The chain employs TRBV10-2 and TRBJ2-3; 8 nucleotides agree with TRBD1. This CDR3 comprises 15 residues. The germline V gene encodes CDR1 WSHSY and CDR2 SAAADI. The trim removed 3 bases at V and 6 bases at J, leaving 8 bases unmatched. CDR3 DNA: TGCGCCAGCAGTGAAGGACAGGGTGGGGGGGATACGCAGTATTTT. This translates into CASSEGQGGGDTQYF.

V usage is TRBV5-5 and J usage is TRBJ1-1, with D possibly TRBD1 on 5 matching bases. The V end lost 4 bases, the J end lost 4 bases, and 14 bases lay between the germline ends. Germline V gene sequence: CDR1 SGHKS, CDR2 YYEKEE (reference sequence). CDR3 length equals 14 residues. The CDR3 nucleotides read TGTGCCAGCAGCGACTCCAGGGAGAGCACTGAAGCTTTCTTT. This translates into CASSDSRESTEAFF.

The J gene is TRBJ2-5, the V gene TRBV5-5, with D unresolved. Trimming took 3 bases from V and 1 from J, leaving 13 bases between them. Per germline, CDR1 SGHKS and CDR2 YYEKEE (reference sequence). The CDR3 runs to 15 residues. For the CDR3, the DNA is TGTGCCAGCAGCTCCGGGTTTTCCGTCCAAGAGACCCAGTACTTC. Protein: CASSSGFSVQETQYF.

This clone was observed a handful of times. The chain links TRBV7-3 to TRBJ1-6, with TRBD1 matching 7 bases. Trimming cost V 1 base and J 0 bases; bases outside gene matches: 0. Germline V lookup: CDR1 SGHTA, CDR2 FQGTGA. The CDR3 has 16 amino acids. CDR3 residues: CASSLRDSSYNSPLHF. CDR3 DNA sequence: TGTGCCAGCAGCTTAAGGGACAGCTCCTATAATTCACCCCTCCACTTT.

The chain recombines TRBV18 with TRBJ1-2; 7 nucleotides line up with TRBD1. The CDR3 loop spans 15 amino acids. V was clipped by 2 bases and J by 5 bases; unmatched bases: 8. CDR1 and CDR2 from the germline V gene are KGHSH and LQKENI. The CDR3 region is CASSPGTGDRYGYTF. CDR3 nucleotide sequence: TGTGCCAGCTCACCAGGAACAGGGGATAGGTATGGCTACACCTTC.

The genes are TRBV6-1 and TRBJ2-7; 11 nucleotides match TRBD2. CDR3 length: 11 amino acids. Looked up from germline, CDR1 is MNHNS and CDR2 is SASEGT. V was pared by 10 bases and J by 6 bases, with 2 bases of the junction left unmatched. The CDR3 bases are TGTGCCATCGGGACTAGCGGCGAGCAGTACTTC. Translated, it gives CAIGTSGEQYF.

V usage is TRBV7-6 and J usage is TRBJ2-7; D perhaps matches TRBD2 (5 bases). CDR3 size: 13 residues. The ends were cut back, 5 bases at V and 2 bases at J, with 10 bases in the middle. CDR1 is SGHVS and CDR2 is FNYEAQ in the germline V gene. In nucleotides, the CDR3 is TGTGCCAGCAGCCCAGGACTTCCCTACGAGCAGTACTTC. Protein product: CASSPGLPYEQYF.

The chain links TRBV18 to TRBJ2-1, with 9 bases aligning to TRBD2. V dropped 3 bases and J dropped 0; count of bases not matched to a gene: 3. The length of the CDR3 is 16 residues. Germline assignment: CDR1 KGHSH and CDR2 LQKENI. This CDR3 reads CASSPRTSDSYNEQFF. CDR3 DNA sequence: TGTGCCAGCTCACCCCGGACTAGCGACTCCTACAATGAGCAGTTCTTC. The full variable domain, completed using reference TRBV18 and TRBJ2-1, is NAGVMQNPRHLVRRRGQEARLRCSPMKGHSHVYWYRQLPEEGLKFMVYLQKENIIDESGMPKERFSAEFPKEGPSILRIQQVVRGDSAAYFCASSPRTSDSYNEQFFGPGTRLTVL.

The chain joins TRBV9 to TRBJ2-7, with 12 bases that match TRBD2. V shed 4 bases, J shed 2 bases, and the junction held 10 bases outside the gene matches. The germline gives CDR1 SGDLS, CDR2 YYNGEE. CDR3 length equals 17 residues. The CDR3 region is CASSPRTSGKVPYEQYF. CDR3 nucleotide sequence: TGTGCCAGCAGCCCCAGGACTAGCGGGAAGGTCCCCTACGAGCAGTACTTC.

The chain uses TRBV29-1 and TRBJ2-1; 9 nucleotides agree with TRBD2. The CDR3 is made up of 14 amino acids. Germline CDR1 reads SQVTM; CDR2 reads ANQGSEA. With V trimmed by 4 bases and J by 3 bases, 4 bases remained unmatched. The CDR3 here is CSVVSGSGYNEQFF. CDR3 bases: TGCAGCGTTGTTAGCGGGAGTGGCTACAATGAGCAGTTCTTC.